This T cell receptor beta chain comes out of a study of T-cell reconstitution after alpha-beta-depleted transplantation in children. Researchers prepared the TCRbeta library using unique molecular identifiers, the study reports. TCRdb independently ran MiXCR on the PCR reads; one entry per CDR3 protein. This sample has about 1,000,000 distinct CDR3 sequences, with about 29% found just once. Study-wide points: For some patients, TCRbeta diversity was high at day 60 because of recipient T cells and thymic progenitors that survived. The authors attributed T-cell counts and diversity one year after transplant mostly to newly produced T cells. Roughly two months post-transplant, alpha-beta T cells reportedly originated from several hundred graft clones that had expanded.

Details on this clonotype: What it recognizes is unknown.

The junction had 6 bases not matched to a gene; V was cut back by 8 bases and J by 1 base. Germline CDR1 reads SEHNR; CDR2 reads FQNEAQ (reference sequence). This CDR3 has 15 residues. The V call is TRBV7-9, the J call TRBJ2-2; 8 positions agree with TRBD1. This clonotype was obtained from a boy under two years old who had a stem cell transplant for SCID, so the T cells may come from the graft donor. This specimen consisted of PBMCs, mostly from graft donor cells, obtained 360 days after TCRalphabeta/CD19-depleted stem cell transplant. The CDR3 coding sequence is TGTGCCAGCCCTCCCGGGACAGGGAACACCGGGGAGCTGTTTTTT. This codes for CASPPGTGNTGELFF.